Sequencing of this T cell receptor beta chain was carried out in a study of cytomegalovirus exposure and HLA in healthy donors. As for the study in general: Membership in the Caucasian-associated ancestry cluster was found for about 80% of 398 genotyped donors.

PCR primers comprised 60 Vbeta and 13 Jbeta primers. As originally analysed: In a later analysis, of roughly 83 million unique beta chains, around 11 million appeared in at least two donors. The repertoire was sequenced with immunoSEQ multiplex PCR; TCRdb's copy has only in-frame clones and lacks some. From that table come the V and J calls and clone size; the DNA was used to work out D and trimming. The data hold tens of thousands of clones, with under 70% observed a single time. Study observations and caveats: The availability of immune exposure information extended only to CMV serostatus.

The germline V gene encodes CDR1 SNHLY and CDR2 FYNNEI. Trimming took off 4 bases at V and 5 bases at J, with 12 bases between the two ends. This CDR3 is built from 13 residues. This clone appeared a single time. Its antigen is unidentified. Donors showed nominal health when sampled, although they likely had unrecorded immune exposures. This TCR was sampled from a man in his sixties in good health and CMV-seropositive. Sequencing used PBMCs. The genes are TRBV2 and TRBJ2-7; a weak D match, TRBD2 (5 bases). This CDR3 reads CASSARPEDEQYF. The CDR3 bases are TGTGCCAGCAGTGCGAGGCCGGAGGACGAGCAGTACTTC.